This record concerns one TCR beta chain sequence. The identical CDR3 is also encoded by other nucleotide sequences in the sample. The data belong to a study of blood T cell repertoires in COVID-19. Germline CDR1 reads LGHNA; CDR2 reads YSLEER. The V end lost 0 bases, the J end lost 0 bases, and 12 bases lay between the germline ends. This CDR3 contains 17 residues. The data were produced by immunoSEQ multiplex PCR, yet TCRdb's version contains in-frame clones alone and is incomplete. Of over 25,000 clones listed, approximately 93% are singletons. The sequenced sample consisted of peripheral blood. The rearrangement links TRBV4-3 to TRBJ2-1; a possible D gene is TRBD2 (5 bases). The receptor's source is a man in his sixties with acute or convalescent COVID-19. The CDR3 region is CASSQDPPSGSYNEQFF. Written as DNA, the CDR3 is TGCGCCAGCAGCCAAGATCCCCCGAGCGGCTCCTACAATGAGCAGTTCTTC.